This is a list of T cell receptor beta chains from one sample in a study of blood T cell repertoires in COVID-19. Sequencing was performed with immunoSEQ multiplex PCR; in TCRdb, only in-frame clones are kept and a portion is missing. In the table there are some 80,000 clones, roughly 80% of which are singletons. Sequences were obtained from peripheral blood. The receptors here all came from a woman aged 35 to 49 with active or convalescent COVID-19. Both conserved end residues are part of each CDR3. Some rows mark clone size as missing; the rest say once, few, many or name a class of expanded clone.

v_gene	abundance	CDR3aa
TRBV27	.	CASSLFPLGGNTIYF
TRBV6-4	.	CASSRTGFSGYTF
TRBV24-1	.	CATRDYLNTEAFF
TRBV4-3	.	CASSQDNLASDTQYF
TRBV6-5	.	CASRRQHLNTEAFF
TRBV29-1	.	CSVREGAGGNTIYF
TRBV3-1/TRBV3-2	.	CASSQPGSGANVLTF
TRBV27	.	CASSSWDRTNEQFF
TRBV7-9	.	CASRAGTGNTIYF
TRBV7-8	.	CASSSPPDRGLQETQYF
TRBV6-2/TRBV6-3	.	CASSERGDTGELFF
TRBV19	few	CASSLRTGGVMNTEAFF
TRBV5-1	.	CASSGGRRANYGYTF
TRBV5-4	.	CASSLDGELLEQYF
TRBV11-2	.	CASSLLVGRGELFF
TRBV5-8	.	CASSLAGTSGSTDTQYF
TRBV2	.	CASSEAASLLYEQYF
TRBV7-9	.	CASSPVTDTQYF
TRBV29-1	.	CSTLWGGNTEAFF
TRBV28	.	CASSRGGPGSDTQYF
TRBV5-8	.	CASSLQTGVTEAFF
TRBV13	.	CASSLASGEHNEQFF
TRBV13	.	CASSFRWAGRTDTQYF
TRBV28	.	CASLGGGNSPLHF
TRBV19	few	CASTGRQGRNTEAFF
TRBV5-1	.	CASSLTAGTGPPQHF
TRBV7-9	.	CASSFSRGHNEKLFF
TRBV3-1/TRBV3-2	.	CASSQADSGRRCF
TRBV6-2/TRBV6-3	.	CASSYTRGRVGFNTGELFF
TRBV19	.	CASSIYGNQPQHF
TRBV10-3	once	CAISEQGGYGYTF
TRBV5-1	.	CASRLGQGNTEAFF
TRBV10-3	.	CAITPAGGPYEQFF
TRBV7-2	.	CASSLKGSGSTDTQYF
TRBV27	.	CASSLYRLGEAFF
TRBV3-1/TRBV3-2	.	CASSQVSSGNTIYF
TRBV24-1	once	CATSDSGTGGARTEAFF
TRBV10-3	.	CAISAPDFAEQYF
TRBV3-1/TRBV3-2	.	CASSQAPSGIYAQYF
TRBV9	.	CASSTSVVVNEQFF
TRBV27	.	CASSYWGGQGEKLFF
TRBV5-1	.	CASSGQGAGANVLTF
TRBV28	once	CASSLPSGGVNQPQHF
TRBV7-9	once	CASTPSEGFHYNEQFF
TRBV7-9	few	CASSLVGQGTMNTEAFF
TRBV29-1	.	CSGVLTGGETQYF
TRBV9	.	CASSSRLAGAPRSTDTQYF
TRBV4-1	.	CASSYSVPSGGAGETQYF
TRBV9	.	CASSVGGLATGYEQYF
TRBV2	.	CASRDREGQPQHF
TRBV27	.	CASRATGTYEQYF